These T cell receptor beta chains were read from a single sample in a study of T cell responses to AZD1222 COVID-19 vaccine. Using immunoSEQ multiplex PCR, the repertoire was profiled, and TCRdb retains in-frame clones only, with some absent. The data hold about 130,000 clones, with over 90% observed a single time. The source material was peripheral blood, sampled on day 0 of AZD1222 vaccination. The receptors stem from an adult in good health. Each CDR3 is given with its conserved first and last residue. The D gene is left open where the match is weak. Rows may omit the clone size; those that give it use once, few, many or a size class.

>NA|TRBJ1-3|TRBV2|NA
TGTGCCAGCGGCGGAAGTCTTTCTGGAAACACCATATATTTT
CASGGSLSGNTIYF
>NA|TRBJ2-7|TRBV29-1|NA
TGCAGCGTTAAGGGCTCCTACGAGCAGTACTTC
CSVKGSYEQYF
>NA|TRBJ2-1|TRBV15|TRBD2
TGTGCCACCAGCAGATCCCATGCGGCGGGAGACGAGTTCTTC
CATSRSHAAGDEFF
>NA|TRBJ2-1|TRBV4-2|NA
TGTGCCAGCAGCCATCCCGAGGCTGGTCCTGGGGGGGAGCAGTTCTTC
CASSHPEAGPGGEQFF
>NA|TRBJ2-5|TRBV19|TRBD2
TGTGCCAGTAGCCGGGACTACTACCAAGAGACCCAGTACTTC
CASSRDYYQETQYF
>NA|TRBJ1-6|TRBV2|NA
TGTGCCAGCAGGGGAGACTTTGATTCACCCCTCCACTTT
CASRGDFDSPLHF
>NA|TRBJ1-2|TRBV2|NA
TGTGCCAGCAGTGAAGGTACCAGGGCGGGGGTTGACTATGGCTACACCTTC
CASSEGTRAGVDYGYTF
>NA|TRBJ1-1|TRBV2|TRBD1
TGTGCCAGCAGCCAGGGGGCAGGCACTGAAGCTTTCTTT
CASSQGAGTEAFF
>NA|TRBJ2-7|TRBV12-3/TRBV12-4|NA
TGTGCCAGCAGTTGGACAGTTTCCGAGCAGTACTTC
CASSWTVSEQYF
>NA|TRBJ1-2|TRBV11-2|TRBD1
TGTGCCAGCAGCTTCTCGACAGGGGGGAACTATGGCTACACCTTC
CASSFSTGGNYGYTF
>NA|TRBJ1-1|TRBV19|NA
TGTGCCAGTAGTATCGGCTTGGGAACTGAAGCTTTCTTT
CASSIGLGTEAFF
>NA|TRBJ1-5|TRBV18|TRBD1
TGTGCCAGCTCACCAGGACAGGAAATGTGGCCCCAGCATTTT
CASSPGQEMWPQHF
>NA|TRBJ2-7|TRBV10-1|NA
TGCGCCAGCAGTGAAGGGAGGACCTCCTACGAGCAGTACTTC
CASSEGRTSYEQYF
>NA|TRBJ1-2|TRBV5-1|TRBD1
TGCGCCAGCAGCCAGAGACAGGGAAACTATGGCTACACCTTC
CASSQRQGNYGYTF
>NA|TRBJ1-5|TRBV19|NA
TGTGCCAGTAGTATAGTGGTTCGGCCAGTTTATAGCAATCAGCCCCAGCATTTT
CASSIVVRPVYSNQPQHF
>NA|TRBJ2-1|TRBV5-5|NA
TGTGCCAGCAGCTTTGTCGGTGAGCAGTTCTTC
CASSFVGEQFF
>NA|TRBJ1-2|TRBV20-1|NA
TGCAGTGCTAGTGGACGCAGGGGAGCTAACTATGGCTACACCTTC
CSASGRRGANYGYTF
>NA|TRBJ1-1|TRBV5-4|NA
TGTGCCAGCAGCTTGTCAGTCGGGGGCACTGAAGCTTTCTTT
CASSLSVGGTEAFF
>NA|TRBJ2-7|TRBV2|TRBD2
TGTGCCAGCAGTGGACTAGCGCTCTCCTACGAGCAGTACTTC
CASSGLALSYEQYF
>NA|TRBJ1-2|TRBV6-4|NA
TGTGCCAGCAGTGACGAGGGGAGCTATGGCTACACCTTC
CASSDEGSYGYTF
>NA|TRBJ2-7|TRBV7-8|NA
TGTGCCAGCAGCTTAGATAGCTATGAACCTTCCTACGAGCAGTACTTC
CASSLDSYEPSYEQYF
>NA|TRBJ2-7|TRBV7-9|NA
TGTGCCAGCAGCCTCTGGGCCCAGGAGCACGAGCAGTACTTC
CASSLWAQEHEQYF
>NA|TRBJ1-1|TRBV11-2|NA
TGTGCCAGCAGCTTAGAAGCCAGGATGAACACTGAAGCTTTCTTT
CASSLEARMNTEAFF
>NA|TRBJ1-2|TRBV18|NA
TGTGCCAGCTCACCCCAGGAAACTAACTATGGCTACACCTTC
CASSPQETNYGYTF
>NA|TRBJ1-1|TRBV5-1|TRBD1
TGCGCCAGCAGCTTGGTTTTCGAGACAGGGGGTAAGAACACTGAAGCTTTCTTT
CASSLVFETGGKNTEAFF
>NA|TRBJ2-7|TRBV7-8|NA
TGTGCCAGCAGCTTAGAAGGGCAAGCCTACGAGCAGTACTTC
CASSLEGQAYEQYF
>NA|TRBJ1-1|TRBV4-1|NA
TGCGCCAGCAGCCACCCTGGGGGCGGTCACGAAGCTTTCTTT
CASSHPGGGHEAFF
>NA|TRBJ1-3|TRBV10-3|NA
TGTGCCATCAGGGGTAACTCTGGAAACACCATATATTTT
CAIRGNSGNTIYF
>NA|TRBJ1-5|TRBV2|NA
TGTGCCAGCGGGGATTTTAGCAATCAGCCCCAGCATTTT
CASGDFSNQPQHF
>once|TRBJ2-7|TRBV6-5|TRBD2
TGTGCCAGCAGTACGGGACTAGGCTACGAGCAGTACTTC
CASSTGLGYEQYF
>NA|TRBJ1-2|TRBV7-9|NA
TGTGCCAGCAGTCCCGCGGGGCAGGGAGGCTACACCTTC
CASSPAGQGGYTF
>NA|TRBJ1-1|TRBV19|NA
TGTGCCAGTAGCCCACAGGGGAACACTGAAGCTTTCTTT
CASSPQGNTEAFF
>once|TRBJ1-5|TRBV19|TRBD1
TGTGCCAGTAGTATTCATTTACCCAGGGGGCTTGGAGACAATCAGCCCCAGCATTTT
CASSIHLPRGLGDNQPQHF
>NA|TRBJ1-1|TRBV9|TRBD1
TGTGCCAGCAGCGTAGGGTCCAGGGGGTCGAACACTGAAGCTTTCTTT
CASSVGSRGSNTEAFF
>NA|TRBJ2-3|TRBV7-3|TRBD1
TGTGCCAGCAGCTCGACAGGGGCAACAGATACGCAGTATTTT
CASSSTGATDTQYF
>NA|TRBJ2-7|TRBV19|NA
TGTGCCAGTAGTAACTCGGGGTTTTACTACGAGCAGTACTTC
CASSNSGFYYEQYF
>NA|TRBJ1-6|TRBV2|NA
TGTGCCAGCAGTGGTGGCAGGGAGGGTAATTCACCCCTCCACTTT
CASSGGREGNSPLHF
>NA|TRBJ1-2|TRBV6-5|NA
TGTGCCAGCAGTTACTCACGGGGGTGGAGCTATGGCTACACCTTC
CASSYSRGWSYGYTF
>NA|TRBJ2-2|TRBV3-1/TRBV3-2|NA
TGTGCCAGCAGCCAAGACTCTGACCTCACCGGGGAGCTGTTTTTT
CASSQDSDLTGELFF
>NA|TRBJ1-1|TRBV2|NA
TGTGCCAGCAGATTACAGGGTGGGACTGAAGCTTTCTTT
CASRLQGGTEAFF
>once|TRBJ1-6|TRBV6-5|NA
TGTGCCAGCAGTATCCAGGAGGGTAAAGGGTCACCCCTCCACTTT
CASSIQEGKGSPLHF
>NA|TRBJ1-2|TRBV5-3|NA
TGTGCCAGAAGCTTGTCCAGCTTCTATGGCTACACCTTC
CARSLSSFYGYTF
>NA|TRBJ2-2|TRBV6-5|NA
TGTGCCAGCAGTCAAACACGGGACCCCGGGGAGCTGTTTTTT
CASSQTRDPGELFF
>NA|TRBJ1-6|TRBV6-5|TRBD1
TGTGCCAGCAGGCACGGGACAGAGGATAATTCACCCCTCCACTTT
CASRHGTEDNSPLHF
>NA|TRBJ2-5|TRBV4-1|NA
TGCGCCAGCAGTGGGGTGGCGGGGACCAACCAAGAGACCCAGTACTTC
CASSGVAGTNQETQYF
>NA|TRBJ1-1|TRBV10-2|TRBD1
TGCGCCAGCAGACCCGGGAGGGACAGGGATGCTTTCTTT
CASRPGRDRDAFF
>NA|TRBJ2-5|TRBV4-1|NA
TGCGCCAGCAGCCAAGATCGAGGGGTCAAGGAGACCCAGTACTTC
CASSQDRGVKETQYF
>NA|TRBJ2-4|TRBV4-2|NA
TGTGCCAGCAGCCAAGATTCTAGCCTCGGTAGGAGGTACTTC
CASSQDSSLGRRYF
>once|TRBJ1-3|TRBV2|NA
TGTGCCAGCAGTGTTCACAGCTCGAACACCATATATTTT
CASSVHSSNTIYF